Listed below are T cell receptor beta chains from one sample, sequenced in a study of cytomegalovirus exposure and HLA in healthy donors. Some clones are missing from TCRdb's copy, which holds only in-frame ones; the method was immunoSEQ multiplex PCR. This table holds over 200,000 clones, 90% found once. Input material: PBMCs. The receptors were sampled from a woman younger than 35 in good health and CMV-seronegative. Each CDR3 is given with its conserved first and last residue. Each record gives: clone size, V gene, CDR3 length, D gene, J gene, CDR3 DNA, CDR3 protein. D genes are given only for firm matches. The size of a clone is reported for some rows only, either as once, few or many, or as a class for expanded clones.

-	TRBV6-5	14	-	TRBJ1-1	TGTGCCAGCAGTTACGCGGGGCTGAACACTGAAGCTTTCTTT	CASSYAGLNTEAFF
-	TRBV28	15	TRBD1	TRBJ1-2	TGTGCCAGCAGTTTACCCCACGGACAGGGGGCTGGCTACACCTTC	CASSLPHGQGAGYTF
-	TRBV5-4	15	-	TRBJ2-1	TGTGCCAGCAGCCCGACTCCCAACTCCTACAATGAGCAGTTCTTC	CASSPTPNSYNEQFF
-	TRBV27	15	TRBD1	TRBJ1-1	TGTGCCAGCGGGACCCGGGACAGTAGGAACACTGAAGCTTTCTTT	CASGTRDSRNTEAFF
-	TRBV5-1	15	-	TRBJ1-1	TGCGCCAGCAGCTTGGCCTCTGGGGCCAACACTGAAGCTTTCTTT	CASSLASGANTEAFF
-	TRBV28	14	-	TRBJ1-6	TGTGCCAGCAGCCACGAGCAGGGGAATTCACCCCTCCACTTT	CASSHEQGNSPLHF
once	TRBV9	17	-	TRBJ2-7	TGTGCCAGCAGCGTCGGCCCCGGAGGGGGCGGAGCCTACGAGCAGTACTTC	CASSVGPGGGGAYEQYF
-	TRBV6-6	12	-	TRBJ2-2	TGTGCCAGCCATCCAGGGCCCGGGGAGCTGTTTTTT	CASHPGPGELFF
few	TRBV5-6	13	-	TRBJ1-5	TGTGCCAGCAGCTTGGCAGGTAATCAGCCCCAGCATTTT	CASSLAGNQPQHF
few	TRBV6-5	12	-	TRBJ1-5	TGTGCCAGCAGTTACGGGGAGGAGCCCCAGCATTTT	CASSYGEEPQHF
-	TRBV20-1	11	-	TRBJ1-2	TGCAGTGCTAGCTCCGGCTATGGCTACACCTTC	CSASSGYGYTF
-	TRBV15	13	TRBD1	TRBJ1-1	TGTGCCACCAGCAGAGATTTGGGGACAGGGGCTTTCTTT	CATSRDLGTGAFF
-	TRBV28	15	-	TRBJ2-7	TGTGCCAGCAGTTCGGCAGGACAGAACTCCTACGAGCAGTACTTC	CASSSAGQNSYEQYF
-	TRBV6-5	15	-	TRBJ2-2	TGTGCCAGCAGCCCCCGGGGGGCCCACACCGGGGAGCTGTTTTTT	CASSPRGAHTGELFF
-	TRBV4-1	14	-	TRBJ2-1	TGCGCCAGCAGCCAAGCCGACACTTACAATGAGCAGTTCTTC	CASSQADTYNEQFF
-	TRBV19	15	TRBD2	TRBJ2-5	TGTGCCAGTAGTATCTCGGGAGGAGTTCAAGAGACCCAGTACTTC	CASSISGGVQETQYF
-	TRBV4-1	14	-	TRBJ1-6	TGCGCCAGCAGCACAGGGAGTAATAATTCACCCCTCCACTTT	CASSTGSNNSPLHF
-	TRBV9	17	TRBD2	TRBJ2-3	TGTGCCAGCAGCGCTCAAAGGACTAGCGGAGGCACAGATACGCAGTATTTT	CASSAQRTSGGTDTQYF
-	TRBV6-6	15	-	TRBJ2-7	TGTGCCAGCAGTGGGAATTTTCAGGGAACCTACGAGCAGTACTTC	CASSGNFQGTYEQYF
-	TRBV29-1	11	-	TRBJ2-3	TGCAGCGTTGAATGGGCCGATACGCAGTATTTT	CSVEWADTQYF
-	TRBV4-2	15	TRBD1	TRBJ1-1	TGTGCCAGCAGCCAGGGGACAGGGCGCGACACTGAAGCTTTCTTT	CASSQGTGRDTEAFF
-	TRBV11-2	13	-	TRBJ2-1	TGTGCCAGCAGCTTCGTCTACTCGGTCGAGCAGTTCTTC	CASSFVYSVEQFF
-	TRBV30	16	TRBD1	TRBJ1-6	TGTGCCTGGAGCGGTAGACAGGGCCACTTACTGATCACCCTCCACTTT	CAWSGRQGHLLITLHF
-	TRBV6-5	15	TRBD1	TRBJ1-4	TGTGCCAGCAGTCCAGGACAGGGGCTTAATGAAAAACTGTTTTTT	CASSPGQGLNEKLFF
once	TRBV7-9	15	TRBD1	TRBJ1-2	TGTGCCAGCAGCTCGGACAGGGGGCGACACTATGGCTACACCTTC	CASSSDRGRHYGYTF
-	TRBV27	14	-	TRBJ1-5	TGTGCCAGCAGTTTATGGTCAGGGAATCAGCCCCAGCATTTT	CASSLWSGNQPQHF